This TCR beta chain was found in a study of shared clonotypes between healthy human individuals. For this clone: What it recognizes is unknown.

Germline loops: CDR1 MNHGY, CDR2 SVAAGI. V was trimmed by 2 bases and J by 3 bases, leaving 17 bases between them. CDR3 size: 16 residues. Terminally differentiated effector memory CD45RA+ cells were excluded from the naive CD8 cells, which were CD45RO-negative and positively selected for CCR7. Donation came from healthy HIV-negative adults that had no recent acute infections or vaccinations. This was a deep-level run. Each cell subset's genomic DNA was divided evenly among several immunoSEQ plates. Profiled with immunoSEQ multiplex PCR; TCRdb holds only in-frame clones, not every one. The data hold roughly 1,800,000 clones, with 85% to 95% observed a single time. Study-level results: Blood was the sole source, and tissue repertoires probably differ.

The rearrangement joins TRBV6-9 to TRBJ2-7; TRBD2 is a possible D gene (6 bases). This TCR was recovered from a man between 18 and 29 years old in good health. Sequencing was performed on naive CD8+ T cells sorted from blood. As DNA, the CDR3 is TGTGCCAGCAGTTATCCCCCCAGGGACTTACTCTACGAGCAGTACTTC. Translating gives CASSYPPRDLLYEQYF.